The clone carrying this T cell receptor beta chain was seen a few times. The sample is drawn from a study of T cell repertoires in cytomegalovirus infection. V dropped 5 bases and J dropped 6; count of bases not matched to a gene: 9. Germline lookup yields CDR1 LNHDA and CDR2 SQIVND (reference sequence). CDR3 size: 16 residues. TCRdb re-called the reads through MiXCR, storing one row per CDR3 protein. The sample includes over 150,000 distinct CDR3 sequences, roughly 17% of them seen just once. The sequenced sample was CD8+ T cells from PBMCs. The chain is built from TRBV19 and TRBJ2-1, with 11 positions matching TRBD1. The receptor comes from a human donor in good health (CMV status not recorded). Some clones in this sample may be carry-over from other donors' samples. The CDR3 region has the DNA TGTGCCAGTAGTCCTTGGACAGGGGGCGCGGTCAATGAGCAGTTCTTC. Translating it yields CASSPWTGGAVNEQFF.